Each of the 26 T cell receptor beta chains below was sequenced from the same sample in a study of T cell responses to AZD1222 COVID-19 vaccine. Clones were read by immunoSEQ multiplex PCR, and TCRdb kept only the in-frame ones, dropping some. The table has around 74,000 clones, about 91% seen once. The starting material was peripheral blood, obtained on day 0 of MenACWY control vaccination. These receptors all stem from an adult in good health.

The V and J genes are TRBV3-1 (or the pseudogene TRBV3-2) and TRBJ2-5; 11 positions match TRBD2. The ends lost 3 bases at V and 5 bases at J; junction bases unmatched: 11. This CDR3 has 17 residues. Germline V gene sequence: CDR1 LGHDT, CDR2 YNNKEL (reference sequence). CDR3 nucleotides: TGTGCCAGCAGCCATCCCACGGTACTAGCGGGGGCGGAGACCCAGTACTTC. This encodes CASSHPTVLAGAETQYF.

This chain joins TRBV12-3 or TRBV12-4 and TRBJ2-7; D remains unclear. The V and J ends lost 1 base and 1 base respectively, with 5 bases between them. The CDR3 covers 13 residues. CDR3 DNA sequence: TGTGCCAGCAGTTTAGGTGCATCCTACGAGCAGTACTTC. Encoded protein: CASSLGASYEQYF.

The chain links TRBV19 to TRBJ2-5; 11 bases align to TRBD1. V shed 3 bases and J 4 bases; nucleotides not matched to a gene: 7. The CDR3 contains 16 residues. Looked up from germline, CDR1 is LNHDA and CDR2 is SQIVND (reference sequence). The CDR3 DNA reads as TGTGCCAGTAGTATCGGACAGGGGGCTAAAGGAGAGACCCAGTACTTC. The encoded protein is CASSIGQGAKGETQYF.

This chain connects TRBV3-1 (or the pseudogene TRBV3-2) to TRBJ2-5; 9 nucleotides match TRBD1. CDR3 length equals 14 residues. With V trimmed by 1 base and J by 3 bases, 0 bases remained unmatched. Germline CDR1 reads LGHDT; CDR2 reads YNNKEL (reference sequence). CDR3 nucleotide sequence: TGTGCCAGCAGCCAAGGGACAGGGGAAGAGACCCAGTACTTC. Encoded protein: CASSQGTGEETQYF.

The rearrangement links TRBV6-7 to TRBJ1-6; tentatively, D is TRBD1 (6 bases). TRBV6-7 is an open reading frame whose function is uncertain. This CDR3 has 19 amino acids. Deletions cut 0 bases from V and 14 bases from J, with 29 bases between. CDR3 sequence: CASSYSNFGQSLRLRALHF. CDR3 sequence (DNA): TGTGCCAGCAGTTACTCGAATTTTGGACAGTCCCTACGCCTCCGGGCCCTCCACTTT.

This chain joins TRBV19 and TRBJ2-3; possible D gene TRBD2, 5 bases. The CDR3 runs 14 residues. The V end was cut by 3 bases, the J end by 8 bases, with 15 bases between. From germline, CDR1 is LNHDA and CDR2 SQIVND (reference sequence). For the CDR3, the DNA is TGTGCCAGTAGTATTACGTTGGCGGGCGGTACGCAGTATTTT. Translation gives CASSITLAGGTQYF.

The chain has TRBV9 and TRBJ2-7, with 10 bases that match TRBD2. Germline V gives CDR1 SGDLS, CDR2 YYNGEE. There are 15 residues in the CDR3. V shed 2 bases and J 4 bases; nucleotides not matched to a gene: 6. The CDR3 DNA reads as TGTGCCAGCAGCGTTGGGACTAGCGTCGCTTACGAGCAGTACTTC. Translating it yields CASSVGTSVAYEQYF.

The genes are TRBV19 and TRBJ2-4; the match to TRBD1 covers 8 bases. CDR1 is LNHDA and CDR2 is SQIVND in the germline V gene (reference sequence). With V trimmed by 4 bases and J by 13 bases, 6 bases remained unmatched. The CDR3 loop spans 12 amino acids. CDR3 DNA: TGTGCCAGTAGTACGTCAGGGGGCTTCCAGTACTTC. Its protein is CASSTSGGFQYF.

V is TRBV12-5 and J is TRBJ1-2; 10 nucleotides match TRBD1. The V gene's germline CDR1 is LGHNT and CDR2 FRNRAP. This CDR3 spans 15 amino acids. With 6 bases clipped from V and 7 bases from J, the junction kept 11 bases outside the gene matches. The CDR3 region is CASGPPDRGLSGYTF. The DNA of the CDR3 is TGTGCTAGTGGCCCACCCGACAGGGGGCTCTCTGGCTACACCTTC. Full variable domain (missing parts from reference TRBV12-5 and TRBJ1-2): DARVTQTPRHKVTEMGQEVTMRCQPILGHNTVFWYRQTMMQGLELLAYFRNRAPLDDSGMPKDRFSAEMPDATLATLKIQPSEPRDSAVYFCASGPPDRGLSGYTFGSGTRLTVV.

V gene TRBV5-5 combines with J gene TRBJ1-5; 7 bases line up with TRBD1. The CDR3 is 15 residues long. From germline, CDR1 is SGHKS and CDR2 YYEKEE (reference sequence). The trim removed 2 bases at V and 6 bases at J, leaving 8 bases unmatched. Here the CDR3 reads CASSFSQGEGQPQHF. The CDR3, as DNA: TGTGCCAGCAGCTTTAGCCAGGGGGAGGGTCAGCCCCAGCATTTT.

The chain joins TRBV5-3 to TRBJ1-2; TRBD1 agrees at 7 bases. TRBV5-3 is sorted into the ORF group, with uncertain function. With 4 bases clipped from V and 8 bases from J, the junction kept 11 bases outside the gene matches. CDR3 length: 14 residues. As DNA, the CDR3 is TGTGCCAGAAGCGAATGGGACAGCCAGTTAGGCTACACCTTC. Amino acid sequence: CARSEWDSQLGYTF.

The chain is built from TRBV4-3 and TRBJ2-7; 8 bases align to TRBD2. J gave up 6 bases and V 0 bases, and 7 bases lay outside the gene matches. CDR1 is LGHNA, CDR2 YSLEER, per germline. This CDR3 is built from 15 residues. CDR3 in DNA: TGCGCCAGCAGCCAAGATCGGGGGGGGCTGGGCGAGCAGTACTTC. Translation gives CASSQDRGGLGEQYF.

The rearrangement uses TRBV28 and TRBJ1-3; D unresolved. The V gene lost 5 bases and the J gene lost 4 bases, with 12 bases spanning the gap. This CDR3 spans 14 amino acids. Germline CDR1 MDHEN, CDR2 SYDVKM. In DNA, the CDR3 is TGTGCCAGCAGTCCCTCCGATCGAGGAAACACCATATATTTT. Protein sequence: CASSPSDRGNTIYF.

This sequence joins TRBV5-6 and TRBJ1-3, with a weak D call TRBD1 (6 bases). V lost 5 bases and J lost 0, with 12 bases in between. Germline lookup yields CDR1 SGHDT and CDR2 YYEEEE. CDR3 size: 15 residues. CDR3 residues: CASSIGQISGNTIYF. As DNA, the CDR3 is TGTGCCAGCAGTATCGGACAGATCTCTGGAAACACCATATATTTT.

This clone came up once. The chain couples TRBV27 to TRBJ2-3; TRBD1 or TRBD2 may be the D gene (5 bases each). The CDR3 contains 13 residues. V gave up 2 bases and J gave up 8 bases, with 11 bases separating them. Germline values: CDR1 MNHEY, CDR2 SMNVEV (reference sequence). The CDR3 sequence is CASSLGGLSTQYF. CDR3 coding DNA: TGTGCCAGCAGTTTAGGGGGTCTGAGTACGCAGTATTTT.

The CDR3 DNA reads as TGTGCCAGCAGCTTATCGGGTGCGAACACCGGGGAGCTGTTTTTT. This translates into CASSLSGANTGELFF. The V and J genes are TRBV7-2 and TRBJ2-2, with D unclear. CDR3 length: 15 residues. CDR1 SGHTA and CDR2 FQGNSA come from the germline V gene. V dropped 2 bases and J dropped 0 bases, with 7 bases sitting between them.

This rearrangement joins TRBV5-6 to TRBJ1-5, with D possibly TRBD1 on 5 matching bases. Trimming removed 4 bases at V and 8 bases at J, with 16 bases between. Germline values: CDR1 SGHDT, CDR2 YYEEEE. CDR3 size: 14 residues. The CDR3 loop is CASSLKGRYEPQHF. Written as DNA, the CDR3 is TGTGCCAGCAGCCTGAAGGGGAGGTATGAGCCCCAGCATTTT.

The chain joins TRBV29-1 to TRBJ1-4; no firm D call. This CDR3 has 12 amino acids. Looked up from germline, CDR1 is SQVTM and CDR2 is ANQGSEA. The V end lost 6 bases, the J end lost 8 bases, and 13 bases lay between the germline ends. The CDR3 reads CSVTTTGEKLFF. In DNA form, the CDR3 reads TGCAGCGTGACCACGACGGGGGAAAAACTGTTTTTT.

This chain connects TRBV7-2 to TRBJ2-7, with a tentative D call TRBD2 (6 bases). Germline V CDR1 and CDR2: SGHTA, FQGNSA. This CDR3 contains 14 residues. Deletions cut 5 bases from V and 3 bases from J, with 14 bases between. The CDR3 DNA follows: TGTGCCAGCAGCGCAGACGGTAGCGGCTACGAGCAGTACTTC. It translates to CASSADGSGYEQYF.

The rearrangement uses TRBV3-1 (or the pseudogene TRBV3-2) and TRBJ2-1; D is ambiguous. Trimming shortened V by 6 bases and J by 5 bases, and 14 bases separated the two germline ends. Germline values: CDR1 LGHDT, CDR2 YNNKEL (reference sequence). CDR3 length: 14 amino acids. CDR3 loop: CASSASGSHNEQFF. The CDR3 DNA is TGTGCCAGCAGTGCAAGTGGATCGCACAATGAGCAGTTCTTC.

This clone was seen once. This sequence joins TRBV7-6 and TRBJ1-1; D gene uncertain. This CDR3 region has 16 residues. Trimming stripped 1 base from V and 4 bases from J, with 16 bases between. Germline V lookup: CDR1 SGHVS, CDR2 FNYEAQ. The CDR3: CASSLGVGKIGTEAFF. The CDR3 coding sequence is TGTGCCAGCAGCTTAGGGGTCGGAAAAATCGGCACTGAAGCTTTCTTT.

The chain has TRBV7-2 and TRBJ2-3; D remains ambiguous. The CDR3 runs 12 residues. The V gene lost 5 bases and the J gene lost 0 bases, with 3 bases spanning the gap. Germline V lookup: CDR1 SGHTA, CDR2 FQGNSA. The DNA for the CDR3 is TGTGCCAGCAGCGTTAGCACAGATACGCAGTATTTT. Its translation is CASSVSTDTQYF.

This chain joins TRBV5-8 and TRBJ1-6; no firm D call. V lost 4 bases, J lost 10 bases, and 15 bases lay in between. Germline CDR1 SGHTS, CDR2 YDEGEE. This CDR3 comprises 14 residues. CDR3 in DNA: TGTGCCAGCAGCGTCGGCGGGTTTGACTCACCCCTCCACTTT. It is translated as CASSVGGFDSPLHF. The variable domain in full, with the rest retrieved from reference TRBV5-8 and TRBJ1-6, is EAGVTQSPTHLIKTRGQQATLRCSPISGHTSVYWYQQALGLGLQFLLWYDEGEERNRGNFPPRFSGRQFPNYSSELNVNALELEDSALYLCASSVGGFDSPLHFGNGTRLTVT.

V and J are TRBV9 and TRBJ1-5, with 8 bases aligning to TRBD1. The ends lost 7 bases at V and 7 bases at J; junction bases unmatched: 7. The CDR3 extends over 13 amino acids. Per germline, CDR1 SGDLS and CDR2 YYNGEE. The CDR3 sequence: CASGQGNPQPQHF. In DNA, the CDR3 is TGTGCCAGCGGACAGGGAAATCCACAGCCCCAGCATTTT.

The chain recombines TRBV9 with TRBJ1-6; TRBD1 matches 7 bases. Per germline, CDR1 SGDLS and CDR2 YYNGEE. The CDR3 spans 15 residues. V lost 1 base, J lost 10 bases, and 8 bases stayed unmatched. The CDR3 DNA is TGTGCCAGCAGCGTATTTGACAGGGTCGAATCACCCCTCCACTTT. It encodes CASSVFDRVESPLHF.

The chain is built from TRBV18 and TRBJ2-2; 10 bases fit TRBD1. Per the germline V gene, CDR1 is KGHSH and CDR2 is LQKENI. J gave up 3 bases and V 2 bases, and 9 bases lay outside the gene matches. CDR3 length: 18 residues. CDR3 in DNA: TGTGCCAGCTCACCAATAATGGGACAGGGGTTTGACACCGGGGAGCTGTTTTTT. This codes for CASSPIMGQGFDTGELFF.